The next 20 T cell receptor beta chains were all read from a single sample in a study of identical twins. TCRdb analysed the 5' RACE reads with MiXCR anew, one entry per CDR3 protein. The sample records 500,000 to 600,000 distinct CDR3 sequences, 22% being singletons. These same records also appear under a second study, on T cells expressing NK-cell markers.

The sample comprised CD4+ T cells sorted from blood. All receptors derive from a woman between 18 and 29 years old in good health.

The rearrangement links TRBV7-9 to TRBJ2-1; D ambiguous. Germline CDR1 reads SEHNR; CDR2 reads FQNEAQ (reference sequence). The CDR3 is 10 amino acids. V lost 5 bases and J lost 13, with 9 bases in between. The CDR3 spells CASSTRIQFF. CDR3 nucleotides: TGTGCCAGCAGCACACGCATCCAGTTCTTC.

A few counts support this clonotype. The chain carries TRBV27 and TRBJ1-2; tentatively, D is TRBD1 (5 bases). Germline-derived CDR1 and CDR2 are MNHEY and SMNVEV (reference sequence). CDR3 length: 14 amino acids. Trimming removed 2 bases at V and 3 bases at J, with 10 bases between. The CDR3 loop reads CASSLREGDYGYTF. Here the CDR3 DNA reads TGTGCCAGCAGTTTACGAGAAGGGGACTATGGCTACACCTTC.

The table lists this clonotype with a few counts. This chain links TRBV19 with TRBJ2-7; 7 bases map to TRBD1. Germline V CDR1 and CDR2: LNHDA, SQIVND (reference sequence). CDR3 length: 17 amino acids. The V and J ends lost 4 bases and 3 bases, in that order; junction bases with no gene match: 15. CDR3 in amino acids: CASSNGGQDSIYYEQYF. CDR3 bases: TGTGCCAGTAGTAACGGAGGACAGGACTCTATCTACTACGAGCAGTACTTC.

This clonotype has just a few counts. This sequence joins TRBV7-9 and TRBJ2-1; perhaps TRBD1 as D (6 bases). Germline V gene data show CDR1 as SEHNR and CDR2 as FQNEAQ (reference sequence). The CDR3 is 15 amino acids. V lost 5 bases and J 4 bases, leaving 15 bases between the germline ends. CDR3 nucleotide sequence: TGTGCCAGCAGCAGAAAGGGGGACCCGTACAATGAGCAGTTCTTC. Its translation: CASSRKGDPYNEQFF.

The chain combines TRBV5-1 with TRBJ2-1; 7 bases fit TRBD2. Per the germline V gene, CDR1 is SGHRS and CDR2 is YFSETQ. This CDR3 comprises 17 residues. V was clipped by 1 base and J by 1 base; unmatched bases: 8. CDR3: CASSLRYLAASYNEQFF. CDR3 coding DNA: TGCGCCAGCAGCTTGCGGTACCTAGCGGCTTCCTACAATGAGCAGTTCTTC.

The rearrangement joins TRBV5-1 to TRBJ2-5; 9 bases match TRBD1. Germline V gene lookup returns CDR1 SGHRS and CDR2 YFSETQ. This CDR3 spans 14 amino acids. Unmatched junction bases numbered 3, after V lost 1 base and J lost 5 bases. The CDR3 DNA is TGCGCCAGCAGCTTGAGCACAGGGGGCGAGACCCAGTACTTC. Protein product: CASSLSTGGETQYF.

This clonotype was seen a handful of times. The CDR3 bases are TGCGCCAGCAGCCCGGAACGAGGCCCACAGTCCTACGAGCAGTACTTC. This translates into CASSPERGPQSYEQYF. The chain has TRBV5-1 and TRBJ2-7; D gene unclear. Germline CDR1 is SGHRS and CDR2 is YFSETQ. Trimming cost V 4 bases and J 1 base, with 18 bases left between them. CDR3 length: 16 amino acids.

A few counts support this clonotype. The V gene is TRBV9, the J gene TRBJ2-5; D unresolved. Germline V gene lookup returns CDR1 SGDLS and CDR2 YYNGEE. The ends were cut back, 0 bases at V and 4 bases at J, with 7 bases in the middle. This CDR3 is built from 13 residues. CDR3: CASSVGTVETQYF. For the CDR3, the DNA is TGTGCCAGCAGCGTAGGAACCGTAGAGACCCAGTACTTC.

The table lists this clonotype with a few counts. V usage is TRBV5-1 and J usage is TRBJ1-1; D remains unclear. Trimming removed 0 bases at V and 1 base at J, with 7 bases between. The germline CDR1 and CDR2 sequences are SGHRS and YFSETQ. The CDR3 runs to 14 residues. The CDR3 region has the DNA TGCGCCAGCAGCTTGGGCCTTGAGAACACTGAAGCTTTCTTT. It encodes CASSLGLENTEAFF.

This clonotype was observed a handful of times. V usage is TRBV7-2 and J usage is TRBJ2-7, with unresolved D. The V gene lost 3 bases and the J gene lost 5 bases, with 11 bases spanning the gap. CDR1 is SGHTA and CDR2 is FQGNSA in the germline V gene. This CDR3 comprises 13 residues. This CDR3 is CASSFLPIHEQYF. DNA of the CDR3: TGTGCCAGCAGCTTTCTCCCGATCCACGAGCAGTACTTC.

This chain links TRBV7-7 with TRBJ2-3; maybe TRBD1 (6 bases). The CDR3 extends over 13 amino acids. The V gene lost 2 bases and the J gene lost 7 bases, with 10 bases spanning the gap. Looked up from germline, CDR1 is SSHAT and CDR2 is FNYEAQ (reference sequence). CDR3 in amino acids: CASSLQGQNTQYF. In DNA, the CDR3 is TGTGCCAGCAGCTTACAAGGACAGAATACGCAGTATTTT. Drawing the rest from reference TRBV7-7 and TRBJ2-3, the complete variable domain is GAGVSQSPRYKVTKRGQDVTLRCDPISSHATLYWYQQALGQGPEFLTYFNYEAQPDKSGLPSDRFSAERPEGSISTLTIQRTEQRDSAMYRCASSLQGQNTQYFGPGTRLTVL.

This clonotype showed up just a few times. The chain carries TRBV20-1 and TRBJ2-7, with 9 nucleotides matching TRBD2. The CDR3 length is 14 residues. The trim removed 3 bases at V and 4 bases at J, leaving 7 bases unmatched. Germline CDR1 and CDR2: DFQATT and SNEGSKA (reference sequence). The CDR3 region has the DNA TGCAGTGCTAGCCCTAGCGGGATGGGTTACGAGCAGTACTTC. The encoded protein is CSASPSGMGYEQYF.

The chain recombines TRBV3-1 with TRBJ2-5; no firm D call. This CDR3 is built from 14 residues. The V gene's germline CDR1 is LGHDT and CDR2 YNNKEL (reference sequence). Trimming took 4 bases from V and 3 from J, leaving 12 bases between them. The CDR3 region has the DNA TGTGCCAGCAGCCTAGGTATAGGTGAAGAGACCCAGTACTTC. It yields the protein CASSLGIGEETQYF.

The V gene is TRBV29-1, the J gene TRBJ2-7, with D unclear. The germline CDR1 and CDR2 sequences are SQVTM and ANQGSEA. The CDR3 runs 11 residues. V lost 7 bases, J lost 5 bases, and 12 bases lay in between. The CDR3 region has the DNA TGCAGCGCCGTGAAGGAGCACGAGCAGTACTTC. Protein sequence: CSAVKEHEQYF.

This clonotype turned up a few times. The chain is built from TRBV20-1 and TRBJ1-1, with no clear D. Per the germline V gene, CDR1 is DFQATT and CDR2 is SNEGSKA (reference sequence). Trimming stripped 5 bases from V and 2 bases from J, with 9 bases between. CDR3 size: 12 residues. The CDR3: CSADLRNTEAFF. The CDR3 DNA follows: TGCAGTGCTGATCTACGTAACACTGAAGCTTTCTTT.

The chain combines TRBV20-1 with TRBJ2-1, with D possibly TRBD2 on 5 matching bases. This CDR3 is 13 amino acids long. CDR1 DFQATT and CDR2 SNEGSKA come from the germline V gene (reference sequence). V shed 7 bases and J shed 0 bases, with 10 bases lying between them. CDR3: CSVDSSSYNEQFF. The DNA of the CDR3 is TGCAGTGTGGACTCCAGCTCCTACAATGAGCAGTTCTTC.

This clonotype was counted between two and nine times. In DNA form, the CDR3 reads TGTGCCAGCAGTTTTGCTTGGGGAAATCAGCCCCAGCATTTT. Encoded protein: CASSFAWGNQPQHF. This chain uses TRBV12-3 or TRBV12-4 with TRBJ1-5; D not certain. CDR3 length: 14 amino acids. V was pared by 3 bases and J by 4 bases, with 10 bases between.

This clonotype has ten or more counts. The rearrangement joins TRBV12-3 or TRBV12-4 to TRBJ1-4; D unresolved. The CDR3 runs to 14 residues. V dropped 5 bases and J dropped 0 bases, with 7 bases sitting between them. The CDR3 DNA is TGTGCCAGCAGTGGAACAGCAACTAATGAAAAACTGTTTTTT. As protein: CASSGTATNEKLFF.

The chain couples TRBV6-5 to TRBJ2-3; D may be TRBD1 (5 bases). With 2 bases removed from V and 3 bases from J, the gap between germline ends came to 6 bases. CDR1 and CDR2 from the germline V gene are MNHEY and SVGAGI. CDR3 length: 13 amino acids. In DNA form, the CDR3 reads TGTGCCAGCAGTTACGGGGCAACAGATACGCAGTATTTT. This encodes CASSYGATDTQYF.

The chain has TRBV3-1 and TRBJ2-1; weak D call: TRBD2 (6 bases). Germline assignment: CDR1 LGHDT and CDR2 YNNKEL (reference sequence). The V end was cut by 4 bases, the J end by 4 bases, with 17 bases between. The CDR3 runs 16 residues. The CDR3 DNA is TGTGCCAGCAGCCCCGAAGGAGGGAGAAATTACAATGAGCAGTTCTTC. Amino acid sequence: CASSPEGGRNYNEQFF.